Listed below are T cell receptor beta chains from one sample, sequenced in a study of cytomegalovirus exposure and HLA in healthy donors. Sequencing used immunoSEQ multiplex PCR; TCRdb keeps in-frame clones, though not all of them. The table includes approximately 160,000 clones, roughly 80% detected once. The source material was PBMCs. The source is a human donor in good health. Both conserved end residues are part of each CDR3. Each record gives: J gene, V gene, D gene, clone size, CDR3 protein, CDR3 DNA. A D gene is named only where the DNA matches it firmly. Some rows have no size entry. The others give once, few or many, or a class for an expanded clone.

>TRBJ2-1|TRBV2|NA|NA
CATQTIRQFF
TGTGCCACCCAGACAATTAGGCAGTTCTTC
>TRBJ2-1|TRBV19|TRBD2|NA
CASSTVAGSYNEQFF
TGTGCCAGTAGTACCGTAGCGGGCTCCTACAATGAGCAGTTCTTC
>TRBJ1-2|TRBV5-1|NA|NA
CASSSTDGEANYGYTF
TGCGCCAGCAGCTCGACGGACGGGGAAGCTAACTATGGCTACACCTTC
>TRBJ2-7|TRBV5-1|TRBD1|once
CASSPGTDSYEQYF
TGCGCCAGCAGCCCAGGGACAGACAGCTACGAGCAGTACTTC
>TRBJ1-5|TRBV6-1|NA|few
CASTTQGNYQPQHF
TGTGCCAGCACTACCCAGGGAAACTATCAGCCCCAGCATTTT
>TRBJ1-1|TRBV11-3|NA|once
CASSLVQGSEAFF
TGTGCCAGCAGCTTAGTACAGGGCAGTGAAGCTTTCTTT
>TRBJ1-2|TRBV11-2|NA|once
CASSMAAVYGYTF
TGTGCCAGCAGCATGGCGGCAGTCTATGGCTACACCTTC
>TRBJ2-1|TRBV7-9|TRBD2|NA
CASSPGTTHEQFF
TGTGCCAGCAGCCCCGGGACTACCCATGAGCAGTTCTTC
>TRBJ1-5|TRBV19|NA|NA
CASSNQLNQPQHF
TGTGCCAGTAGTAACCAACTCAATCAGCCCCAGCATTTT
>TRBJ1-1|TRBV21-1|NA|NA
CASTQTRLVPEAFF
TGTGCCAGCACCCAAACCAGGCTGGTCCCTGAAGCTTTCTTT
>TRBJ2-7|TRBV5-4|TRBD1|NA
CASSLEGTGAGEQHF
TGTGCCAGCAGCTTAGAAGGGACAGGGGCAGGCGAGCAGCACTTC
>TRBJ2-1|TRBV6-4|TRBD2|NA
CASSDSGGAYNEQFF
TGTGCCAGCAGTGACTCCGGGGGGGCCTACAATGAGCAGTTCTTC
>TRBJ2-2|TRBV19|TRBD1|NA
CASSAQGAGELFF
TGTGCCAGTAGTGCACAGGGGGCGGGGGAGCTGTTTTTT
>TRBJ1-4|TRBV7-8|NA|NA
CASSFAPGFTNEKLFF
TGTGCCAGCAGCTTCGCACCGGGGTTTACTAATGAAAAACTGTTTTTT
>TRBJ2-3|TRBV7-3|NA|NA
CASSLTRVTEQYF
TGTGCCAGCAGCTTAACGAGGGTGACTGAGCAGTATTTT
>TRBJ1-2|TRBV11-2|NA|NA
CASSLDVVTNYGYTF
TGTGCCAGCAGCTTAGACGTGGTGACAAACTATGGCTACACCTTC
>TRBJ1-1|TRBV12-5|NA|NA
CASAKTGLNTEAFF
TGTGCTAGTGCCAAGACAGGCTTGAACACTGAAGCTTTCTTT
>TRBJ2-5|TRBV7-9|NA|NA
CASSLPASGLEETQYF
TGTGCCAGCAGCTTACCGGCCAGCGGCCTAGAAGAGACCCAGTACTTC
>TRBJ1-4|TRBV5-6|NA|NA
CASSLWGPGEKLFF
TGTGCCAGCAGCTTGTGGGGTCCGGGGGAAAAACTGTTTTTT
>TRBJ2-5|TRBV18|TRBD2|NA
CASSRSTSGGLEETQYF
TGTGCCAGCTCACGATCGACTAGCGGGGGACTCGAGGAGACCCAGTACTTC
>TRBJ2-7|TRBV7-9|NA|NA
CASSLGGSEQYF
TGTGCCAGCAGCTTGGGGGGTTCGGAGCAGTACTTC
>TRBJ1-3|TRBV7-2|NA|NA
CASRRTGTPSGNTIYF
TGTGCCAGCAGGCGTACAGGGACCCCCTCTGGAAACACCATATATTTT
>TRBJ1-6|TRBV2|TRBD1|NA
CAISGTGKNSPLHF
TGTGCCATATCCGGGACAGGGAAAAATTCACCCCTCCACTTT
>TRBJ2-1|TRBV7-3|TRBD1|NA
CASSPTGGYNEQFF
TGTGCCAGCAGCCCGACAGGGGGCTACAATGAGCAGTTCTTC
>TRBJ2-1|TRBV5-6|TRBD1|few
CASQTGGHEQFF
TGTGCCAGCCAGACAGGGGGCCATGAGCAGTTCTTC
>TRBJ2-4|TRBV5-4|TRBD1|once
CASSPVWGQGNPNIQYF
TGTGCCAGCAGCCCAGTGTGGGGACAGGGGAACCCAAACATTCAGTACTTC
>TRBJ1-2|TRBV27|TRBD1|NA
CASSSLPTGGASFF
TGTGCCAGCAGTTCGCTACCCACAGGGGGGGCCTCTTTCTTC